Given below is one T cell receptor (beta chain) in context. This clonotype was counted only a few times. It has no known antigen specificity. The record has no base qualities; no much larger clone is one base away. The record originates from a study of identical twins (dated by TCRdb to 2016 to 2017). Describing the broader study: TCR alpha and beta repertoires from monozygotic twins, unrelated adults of various ages and cord blood were deep-sequenced to test whether fetal clonotypes persist. To rule out contamination, the twin experiments were replicated at different times with different library preparation protocols.

CDR1 and CDR2 were assigned from the germline V gene as SGHRS and YFSETQ. Including cysteine and phenylalanine, the CDR3 has 15 amino acids. Of all the DNA, just the CDR3 is kept, 45 bases in frame from base 1. Trimming removed 0 bases from V and 5 bases from J, leaving 14 bases between the germline ends. Every donor was a healthy Caucasian. The study also sequenced three unrelated non-twin adults: a male aged 18 to 30, a male aged 50 to 60 and a female aged 50 to 60. Miltenyi CD45RO+ enrichment and human naive T-cell isolation kits were used to isolate memory (CD45RO+) and naive T cells from PBMC. The research as a whole found: Out-of-frame TCR alpha sharing in monozygotic twins was systematically underestimated by recombination models, whereas sharing between unrelated individuals was in agreement with the recombination models. A weaker excess of twin sharing was found in beta out-of-frame sequences because the signal-to-noise ratio was lowered by fewer shared sequences. Invariant T cells such as MAIT and iNKT could partly confound zero-insertion analyses, although diverse VJ usage argued against such confounding for most clonotypes. Abundant cord blood beta clonotypes carried fewer insertions; young adult naive repertoires showed a weaker similar trend, while memory repertoires showed none. Conclusions relied on cross-sectional statistical analysis, since the same donors could not be followed over many years. Compared with coincidental sharing between unrelated individuals, an excess of low generation-probability sequences was observed among out-of-frame TCR alpha sequences shared between twins.

Library construction relied on 5' RACE. The sequencing machine was an Illumina HiSeq 2000. Template switching introduced a universal primer binding site; the final cDNA contained a unique molecular identifier, enabling accurate counting of TCR cDNA molecules. Specific primers in the conserved constant-segment region were used to synthesize first-strand cDNA for TCR alpha and beta chains. To control for contamination, every cDNA library carried two barcodes: a SMART-Mk sample barcode plus Illumina barcodes. Two successive PCR steps introduced TruSeq adapter sequences along with Illumina sample barcodes. The TCR alpha and beta cDNA libraries were sequenced on the Illumina HiSeq platform using custom primers. The study's own analysis went as follows. Unique molecular identifiers were extracted from raw reads with MiGEC, and CDR3 positions were determined with MiXCR. Recombination models were inferred per individual with the repgenHMM and IGoR tools using an EM algorithm. The tcR package in R was used for shared clonotype analysis, with sharing normalized by the product of cloneset sizes. Out-of-frame nonproductive sequences were analyzed to study raw recombination free of thymic and clonal selection effects. TCRdb reanalyzed the raw reads on its own, using fastp at Q25 for trimming and MiXCR for clone calling, and kept in-frame beta chains. Identical CDR3 protein sequences are pooled into one entry, listed with their most common genes and DNA. TCRdb, rather than the study authors, made the V and J calls. The sample table lists about 690,000 distinct CDR3 sequences, roughly 6% of them with a count of one. The ten largest clones represent roughly 1.8% of the sample.

Sample: naive T cells sorted from blood. The sample's cell subset or site label, in plain terms: cells isolated with a human naive T-cell isolation kit. The sequence joins TRBV5-1 to TRBJ1-1; the best D guess is TRBD1, with 5 bases matching. This receptor was obtained from a man between 18 and 29 years old in good health. The sequenced DNA: TGCGCCAGCAGCTTGGAGGGACGGTCCGTTACTGAAGCTTTCTTT. Its protein product is CASSLEGRSVTEAFF.